This T cell receptor beta chain was captured by sequencing in a study of cytomegalovirus exposure and HLA in healthy donors (dated by TCRdb to about 2017). About the full investigation: A later analysis indicated that the 90 to 150 validation repertoires were generated on the platform also employed for the 670 or so repertoires of the first cohort. In addition to the first cohort of approximately 650 subjects, a separate validation cohort of approximately 120 different subjects was used. The aim of the study was to test whether cataloging public T cell receptors could identify signatures of past pathogen exposure. To predict cytomegalovirus infection status, the study brought together high-throughput TCR immunosequencing, statistical association of individual TCRs with disease status, and machine learning.

What the study reported, not specific to this receptor: Most TCR sequences were seen in very few donors, while some public TCRs were found in many individuals. The classifier was reported to diagnose cytomegalovirus status with high specificity and sensitivity in both the original cohort and the validation cohort. A later analysis found that TCRs clustered in the first cohort also tended to co-occur in the roughly 120 validation repertoires, with 94% of cluster scores above 0. In vitro tests confirmed that a few of the cytomegalovirus-associated TCR beta chains recognize cytomegalovirus antigens. The authors suggested that the approach could potentially be extended to other disease states and immunological phenotypes. A later analysis had no HLA typing for the validation cohort, so co-occurrence there was scored across all 120 or so repertoires. The study gave a list of 150 to 200 TCR beta chains associated with cytomegalovirus.

With respect to this clone: There is no known antigen for this receptor. The input lacks base qualities; no much larger clone sits a single base away.

Libraries were built with the immunoSEQ multiplex PCR assay. The paper's processing steps were these. A statistical classification framework was built for diagnosing cytomegalovirus status from the catalog of TCR beta chain sequences. In TCRdb, the immuneACCESS table is reduced to in-frame sequences with V and J assigned. These tables do not hold every clone; where another copy was compared, an unresolved V gene accounts for under half, and the others remain unexplained. The DNA gave D and trimming, while V, J and clone size come from that table. This sample comprises over 250,000 clones, 80% to 90% of them detected only once. The ten largest clones add up to roughly 0.99% of the sample. The CDR3 sequence holds 13 residues, the cysteine and phenylalanine included. Of all the DNA, just the CDR3 is kept, 39 bases in frame from base 1. CDR1 and CDR2 were assigned from the germline V gene as LGHNT and FRNRAP. V loses 6 bases, J loses 7 bases, and the germline ends lie 16 bases apart.

Donors formed part of the validation cohort, which comprised fewer than 150 subjects and was distinct from the first cohort of several hundred subjects. This sequence uses TRBV12-5 and TRBJ2-7; the best D guess is TRBD1, with 6 bases matching. Sequencing was done on a sample of PBMCs. The receptor comes from a young woman in good health and CMV-seronegative. In nucleotide form, the sequence is TGTGCTAGTGGCTTTGGACAGAGGGTTGAGCAGTACTTC. Translated, this gives CASGFGQRVEQYF. Joined to the reference TRBV12-5 and TRBJ2-7 proteins, this CDR3 gives the full variable domain: DARVTQTPRHKVTEMGQEVTMRCQPILGHNTVFWYRQTMMQGLELLAYFRNRAPLDDSGMPKDRFSAEMPDATLATLKIQPSEPRDSAVYFCASGFGQRVEQYFGPGTRLTVT.